This T cell receptor beta chain is from a study of T cells after posttransplantation cyclophosphamide. The table came from immunoSEQ multiplex PCR; TCRdb's copy has only in-frame clones and leaves some out. Of 51,000 or so clones in the sample, roughly 94% were seen once. This clone has only one observation. The antigen is unknown. CDR3 length: 14 amino acids. The germline CDR1 and CDR2 sequences are MNHNS and SASEGT. V was cut by 4 bases and J by 0 bases, with 7 bases left in between. Study-wide results and caveats: TRB clonality was highly associated with recipient CMV seropositivity and reactivation.

The receptor was derived from a woman aged 25 to 39 in good health and a related stem cell transplant donor. Specimen: PBMCs. The V call is TRBV6-1, the J call TRBJ1-3; D gene unclear. The CDR3 nucleotides read TGTGCCAGCAGTGTCAGCGTCTCTGGAAACACCATATATTTT. Translation: CASSVSVSGNTIYF.